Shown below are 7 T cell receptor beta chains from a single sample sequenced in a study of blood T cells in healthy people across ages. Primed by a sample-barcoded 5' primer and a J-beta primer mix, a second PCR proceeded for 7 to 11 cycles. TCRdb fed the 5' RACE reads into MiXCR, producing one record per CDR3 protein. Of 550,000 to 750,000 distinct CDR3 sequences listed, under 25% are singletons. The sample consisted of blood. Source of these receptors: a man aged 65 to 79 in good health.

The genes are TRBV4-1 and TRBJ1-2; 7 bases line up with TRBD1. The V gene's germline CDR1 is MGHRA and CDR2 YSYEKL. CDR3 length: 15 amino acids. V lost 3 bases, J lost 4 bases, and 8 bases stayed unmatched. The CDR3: CASSQEEQGIYGYTF. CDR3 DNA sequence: TGCGCCAGCAGCCAGGAAGAACAGGGGATCTATGGCTACACCTTC.

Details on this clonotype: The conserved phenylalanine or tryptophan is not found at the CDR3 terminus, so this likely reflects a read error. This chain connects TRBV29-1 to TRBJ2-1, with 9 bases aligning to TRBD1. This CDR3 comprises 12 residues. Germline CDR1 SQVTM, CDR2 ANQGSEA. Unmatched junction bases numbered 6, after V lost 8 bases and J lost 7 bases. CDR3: CSNRDRVNEQFS. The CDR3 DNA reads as TGCAGCAACCGGGACAGGGTAAATGAGCAGTTCTCC.

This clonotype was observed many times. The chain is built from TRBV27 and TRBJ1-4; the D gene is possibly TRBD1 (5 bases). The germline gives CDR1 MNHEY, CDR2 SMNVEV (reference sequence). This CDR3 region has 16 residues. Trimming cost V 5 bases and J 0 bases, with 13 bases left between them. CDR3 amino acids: CASSPDTTSTNEKLFF. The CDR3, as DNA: TGTGCCAGCAGTCCGGACACGACCTCAACTAATGAAAAACTGTTTTTT.

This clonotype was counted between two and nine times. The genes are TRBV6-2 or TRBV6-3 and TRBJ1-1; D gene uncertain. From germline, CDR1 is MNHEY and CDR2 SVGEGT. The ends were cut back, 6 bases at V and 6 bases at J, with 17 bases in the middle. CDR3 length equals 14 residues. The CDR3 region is CASSWGRSTAEAFF. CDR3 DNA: TGTGCCAGCAGCTGGGGAAGAAGCACCGCTGAAGCTTTCTTT.

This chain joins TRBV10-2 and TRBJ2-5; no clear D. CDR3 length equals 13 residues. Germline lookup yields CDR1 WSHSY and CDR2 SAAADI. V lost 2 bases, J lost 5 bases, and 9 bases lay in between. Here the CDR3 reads CASSELVRETQYF. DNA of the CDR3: TGCGCCAGCAGTGAGCTGGTAAGGGAGACCCAGTACTTC.

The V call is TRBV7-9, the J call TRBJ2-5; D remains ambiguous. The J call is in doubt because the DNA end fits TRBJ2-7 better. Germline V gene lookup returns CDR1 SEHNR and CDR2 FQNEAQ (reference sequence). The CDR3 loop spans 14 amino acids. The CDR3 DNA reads TGTGCCAGCAGCTTGGCCCAGGCCCCCTACGAGCAGTACTTC. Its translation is CASSLAQAPYEQYF.

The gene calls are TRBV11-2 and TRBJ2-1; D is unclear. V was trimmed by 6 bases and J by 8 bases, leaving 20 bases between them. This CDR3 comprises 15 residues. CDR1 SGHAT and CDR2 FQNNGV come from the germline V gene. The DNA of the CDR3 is TGTGCCAGCAGTCAAAAGGCCTACCTTGGAGATGAGCAGTTCTTC. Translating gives CASSQKAYLGDEQFF.